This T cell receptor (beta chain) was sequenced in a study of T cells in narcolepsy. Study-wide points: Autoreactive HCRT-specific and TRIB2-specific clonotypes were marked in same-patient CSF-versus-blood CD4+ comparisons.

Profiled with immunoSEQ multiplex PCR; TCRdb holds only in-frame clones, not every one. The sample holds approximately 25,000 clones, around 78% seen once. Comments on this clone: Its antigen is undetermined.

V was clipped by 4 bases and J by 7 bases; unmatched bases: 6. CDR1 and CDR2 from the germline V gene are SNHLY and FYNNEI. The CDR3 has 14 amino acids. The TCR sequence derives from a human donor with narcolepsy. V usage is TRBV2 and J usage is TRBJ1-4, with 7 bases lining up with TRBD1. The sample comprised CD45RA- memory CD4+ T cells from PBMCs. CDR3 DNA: TGTGCCAGCAGTGTATCAGGGGGAAGTGAAAAACTGTTTTTT. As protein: CASSVSGGSEKLFF.